A selection of T cell receptor beta chains follows, all from one sample in a study of blood T cells in healthy people across ages. TCRdb re-called the 5' RACE reads through MiXCR, storing one row per CDR3 protein. The data contain 650,000 to 950,000 distinct CDR3 sequences, 40% to 50% of them singletons. The sequenced sample consisted of blood. These receptors all come from a man aged 60-69 years in good health. Both conserved end residues are part of each CDR3. D genes are given only for firm matches. For some rows the clone size is stated as once, few or many, or as a class when expanded; others skip it.

NA	NA	10	TRBJ1-1	TRBV29-1	TGCAGCGCTGGGGTCAAGGAAGCTTTCTTT	CSAGVKEAFF
NA	many	11	TRBJ2-1	TRBV7-3	TGTGCCAGCAGCTTAGGTAGAGAGCAGTTCTTC	CASSLGREQFF
NA	NA	9	TRBJ1-2	TRBV20-1	TGCAGTGCTGGGAATGGCTACACCTTC	CSAGNGYTF
TRBD2	few	17	TRBJ2-1	TRBV5-1	TGCGCCAGCAGCTTGAAGGGACTAGCGGGGGAGTACAATGAGCAGTTCTTC	CASSLKGLAGEYNEQFF
NA	few	14	TRBJ2-3	TRBV5-1	TGCGCCAGCAGCTTTAACCCGGTTACAGATACGCAGTATTTT	CASSFNPVTDTQYF
NA	once	12	TRBJ2-7	TRBV29-1	TGCAGCGTTGAGGAGGGGTACCGGGAGCAGTACTTC	CSVEEGYREQYF
NA	NA	18	TRBJ1-6	TRBV7-2	TGTGCCAGCAGCTGGCGGCCTGAGGGGGAGACCTATAATTCACCCCTCCACTTT	CASSWRPEGETYNSPLHF
NA	NA	14	TRBJ2-7	TRBV5-1	TGCGCCAGCAGCCCTTCGGGGGCTACTCAAGAGCAGTACTTC	CASSPSGATQEQYF
NA	NA	15	TRBJ2-5	TRBV5-1	TGCGCCAGCAGCTTGGAGGGGGGGATCCACAATGAGCAGTACTTC	CASSLEGGIHNEQYF
NA	many	15	TRBJ1-5	TRBV7-9	TGTGCCAGCAGCTTTGAAGGGGATAGCAATCAGCCCCAGCATTTT	CASSFEGDSNQPQHF
TRBD1	NA	15	TRBJ1-4	TRBV27	TGTGCCAGCAGTTCATTACAGGGGAAAAGGGAAAAACTGTTTTTT	CASSSLQGKREKLFF
NA	once	18	TRBJ1-4	TRBV7-2	TGTGCCAGCAGCCCCCGGGCAGGAGCCCTTGCAACTAATGAAAAACTGTTTTTT	CASSPRAGALATNEKLFF
TRBD2	few	14	TRBJ2-5	TRBV7-2	TGTGCCAGCAGCCCCAAGACTAGCAGGGAGACCCAGTACTTC	CASSPKTSRETQYF
TRBD1	NA	16	TRBJ1-6	TRBV6-2/TRBV6-3	TGTGCCAGCAGAGATAGGGAGGGGGCGCATGGTTCACCCCTCCACTTT	CASRDREGAHGSPLHF
TRBD2	NA	14	TRBJ2-7	TRBV30	TGTGCCTGGAGTCGGACTAGCGGATCCTACGAGCAGTACTTC	CAWSRTSGSYEQYF
NA	NA	13	TRBJ1-1	TRBV20-1	TGCAGTGCTAGACCCCCGGGGAACACTGAAGCTTTCTTT	CSARPPGNTEAFF
TRBD2	NA	14	TRBJ2-2	TRBV7-9	TGTGCCACCGCAAAGGGACTAGCGGGGTTGCAGCTGTTTTTT	CATAKGLAGLQLFF
NA	NA	14	TRBJ2-1	TRBV5-6	TGTGCCAGCATCTTAGGGGGGGGAATCGATGAGCAGTTCTTC	CASILGGGIDEQFF
TRBD2	once	14	TRBJ2-5	TRBV7-2	TGTGCCAGCAGCGTCATGACTAGCTCATATGAGCAGTACTTC	CASSVMTSSYEQYF
TRBD1	few	14	TRBJ1-4	TRBV4-3	TGCGCCAGCAGCCAGACAGGGGGCCGTGAAAAACTGTTTTTT	CASSQTGGREKLFF
TRBD1	few	14	TRBJ1-2	TRBV24-1	TGTGCCACCAGTGCATACAGGGGTCCGTATGGCTACACCTTC	CATSAYRGPYGYTF
TRBD2	NA	17	TRBJ2-1	TRBV11-2	TGTGCCAGCAGCCCGCAACTAGCGGGAGGGCTCCGAACTGAGCAGTTCTTC	CASSPQLAGGLRTEQFF
NA	NA	18	TRBJ2-6	TRBV5-1	TGCGCCAGCAGCTTGGGGGGGTCTGTGGGTACTGTAGCCAACGTCCTGACTTTC	CASSLGGSVGTVANVLTF
NA	NA	14	TRBJ2-3	TRBV29-1	TGCAGCGTTGAGGGACGGGGGGCGGCAGATACGCAGTATTTT	CSVEGRGAADTQYF
NA	NA	17	TRBJ2-1	TRBV9	TGTGCCAGCAGCGTAGAGGGGGAGGGGAGCTCCTACAATGAGCAGTTCTTC	CASSVEGEGSSYNEQFF
TRBD2	NA	16	TRBJ2-7	TRBV6-2/TRBV6-3	TGTGCCAGCAGCCCTGGGACTAGCGGAAACTCCTACGAGCAGTACTTC	CASSPGTSGNSYEQYF
NA	NA	18	TRBJ2-3	TRBV3-1	TGTGCCAGCAGCCAAGAACCGGGGGCGGTATCATTATTAGATACGCAGTATTTT	CASSQEPGAVSLLDTQYF
NA	once	14	TRBJ2-5	TRBV11-2	TGTGCCAACAGCTGGACGGGGACCCAAGAGACCCAGTACTTC	CANSWTGTQETQYF
TRBD2	few	18	TRBJ2-3	TRBV7-9	TGTGCCAGCAGCCAACGGACTAGCGGGGGGGCCGATGGAGATACGCAGTATTTT	CASSQRTSGGADGDTQYF
NA	NA	17	TRBJ1-5	TRBV4-3	TGCGCCAGCAGCCAAGAAGCGCCAGGGGTGAGTAATCAGCCCCAGCATTTT	CASSQEAPGVSNQPQHF
TRBD1	NA	15	TRBJ2-5	TRBV27	TGTGCCAGCGGTACCCGACAGGGTGGGAGAGAGACCCAGTACTTC	CASGTRQGGRETQYF
TRBD1	NA	14	TRBJ1-6	TRBV4-3	TGCGCCAGCAGCCCAGGACAGGGAAGGGCACCCCTCCACTTT	CASSPGQGRAPLHF
NA	NA	14	TRBJ1-6	TRBV25-1	TGTGCCAGCAGTGTACAAGAACATAATTCACCCCTCCAGTTT	CASSVQEHNSPLQF
NA	NA	15	TRBJ2-5	TRBV6-6	TGTGCCAGCAGTTTACCCCACAAGCGCCAAGAGACCCAGTACTTC	CASSLPHKRQETQYF
NA	NA	16	TRBJ1-4	TRBV15	TGTGCCACCAGCAGAGTGTCCCAGGGGACGAGTGAAAAACTGTTTTTT	CATSRVSQGTSEKLFF
NA	few	15	TRBJ2-7	TRBV20-1	TGCAGTGCTAGCGCAGGGACACAGAATATCTACGAGCAGTACTTC	CSASAGTQNIYEQYF
TRBD1	once	16	TRBJ2-3	TRBV28	TGTGCCAGCAGTTTTGTGGACAGGACCATCACAGATACGCAGTATTTT	CASSFVDRTITDTQYF
TRBD1	once	13	TRBJ1-1	TRBV7-9	TGTGCCAGCAGTGACAGGGACGACACTGAAGCTTTCTTT	CASSDRDDTEAFF
NA	few	14	TRBJ1-2	TRBV15	TGTGCCACCAGCAGAGATCTGTCCGTCTATGGCTACACCTTC	CATSRDLSVYGYTF
TRBD2	NA	14	TRBJ2-1	TRBV24-1	TGTGCCACCAGGGCTAGCGGGGCAGACAATGAGCAGTTCTTC	CATRASGADNEQFF
NA	few	14	TRBJ2-1	TRBV10-3	TGTGCCATCAGTGAGCAGGGTTCCTACAATGAGCAGTTCTTC	CAISEQGSYNEQFF
TRBD2	NA	13	TRBJ2-7	TRBV10-3	TGTGCCACCGGGACTAGCGACTCCTACGAGCAGTACTTC	CATGTSDSYEQYF
TRBD2	few	16	TRBJ2-3	TRBV7-2	TGTGCCAGCAGCTTAGCGTTCAGTAGCGGGGTAGATACGCAGTATTTT	CASSLAFSSGVDTQYF
NA	once	15	TRBJ1-5	TRBV11-2	TGTGCCAGCAGCTTAGATTGGGGTTCCAATCAGCTCCAGCATTTT	CASSLDWGSNQLQHF
NA	NA	9	TRBJ1-1	TRBV21-1	TGTGCCAGAGGGACAGAACCTTTCTTT	CARGTEPFF
NA	NA	15	TRBJ2-5	TRBV9	TGTGCCAGCAGCGGGGACGGCAGCTCCTACAATGAGCAGTACTTC	CASSGDGSSYNEQYF
NA	NA	15	TRBJ2-5	TRBV7-2	TGTGCCAGCAGCTGGGACCGGGACATCCAAGAGACCCAGTACTTC	CASSWDRDIQETQYF
TRBD1	NA	17	TRBJ2-1	TRBV6-2/TRBV6-3	TGTGCCAGCAGTTACCCCGGGACAGGGCCTTTCTACAATGAGCAGTTCTTC	CASSYPGTGPFYNEQFF